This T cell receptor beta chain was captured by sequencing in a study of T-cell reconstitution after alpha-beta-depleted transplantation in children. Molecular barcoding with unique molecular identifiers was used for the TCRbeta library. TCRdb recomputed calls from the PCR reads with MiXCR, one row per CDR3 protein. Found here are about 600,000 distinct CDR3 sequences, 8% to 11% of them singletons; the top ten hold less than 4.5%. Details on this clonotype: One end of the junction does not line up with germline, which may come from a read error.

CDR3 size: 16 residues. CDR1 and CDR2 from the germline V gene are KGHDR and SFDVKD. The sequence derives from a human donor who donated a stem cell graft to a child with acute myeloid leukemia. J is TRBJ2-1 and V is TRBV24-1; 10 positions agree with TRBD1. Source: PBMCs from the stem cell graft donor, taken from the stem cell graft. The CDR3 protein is CATSGSPGQGGNGQFF. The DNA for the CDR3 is TGTGCCACCAGTGGGTCCCCCGGACAGGGGGGTAATGGGCAGTTCTTC.